This TCR beta chain was captured in a study of Graves' ophthalmopathy and Graves' hyperthyroidism. From germline, CDR1 is SGHNT and CDR2 YYREEE (reference sequence). CDR3 size: 13 residues. V was clipped by 6 bases and J by 1 base; unmatched bases: 3. The authors amplified TCR beta CDR3 regions, and they did so from RNA transcripts for repertoire sequencing. An initial RT-PCR round employing HTBI primers preceded a second-round multiplex PCR. TCRdb redid the calling of the multiplex PCR reads with MiXCR, one entry per CDR3 protein. Here the sample spans 600,000 to 950,000 distinct CDR3 sequences, about 44% being singletons.

The sequence was obtained from an adult man with Graves' ophthalmopathy. The genes are TRBV5-4 and TRBJ1-1; 7 nucleotides match TRBD1. Sample: peripheral blood. CDR3 DNA: TGTGCCAGCACCTGGACAGGGAACACTGAAGCTTTCTTT. This translates into CASTWTGNTEAFF.